This TCR beta chain was sequenced in a study of blood T cell repertoires in COVID-19. On the study more broadly: The samples span acute and convalescent COVID-19 from the United States, Italy and Spain. T cells, B-cell-depleted T cells, or PBMCs supplied cDNA or gDNA.

Clones were sequenced by immunoSEQ multiplex PCR, and TCRdb holds only the in-frame ones, with some missing. The sample includes some 43,000 clones, 87% of them seen just once. The length of the CDR3 is 17 residues. The germline gives CDR1 SGHRS, CDR2 YFSETQ. The trim removed 1 base at V and 2 bases at J, leaving 10 bases unmatched. Sequenced input: peripheral blood. The rearrangement uses TRBV5-1 and TRBJ2-7; TRBD2 matches 9 bases. This TCR was recovered from a human donor in a cohort sampled during active COVID-19. CDR3 residues: CASSLRHTTSGTYEQYF. CDR3 DNA: TGCGCCAGCAGCTTGCGGCACACGACTAGCGGTACCTACGAGCAGTACTTC.